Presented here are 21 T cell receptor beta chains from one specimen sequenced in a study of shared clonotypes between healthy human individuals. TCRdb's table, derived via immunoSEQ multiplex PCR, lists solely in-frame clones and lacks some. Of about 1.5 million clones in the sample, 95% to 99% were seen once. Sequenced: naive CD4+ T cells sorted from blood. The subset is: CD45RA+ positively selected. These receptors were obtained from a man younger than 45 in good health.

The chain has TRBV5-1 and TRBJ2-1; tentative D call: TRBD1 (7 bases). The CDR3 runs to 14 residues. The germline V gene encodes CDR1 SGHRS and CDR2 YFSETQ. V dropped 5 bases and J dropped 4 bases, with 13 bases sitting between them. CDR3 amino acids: CASRRDRAYNEQFF. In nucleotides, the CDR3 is TGCGCCAGCAGGCGGGACAGAGCTTACAATGAGCAGTTCTTC.

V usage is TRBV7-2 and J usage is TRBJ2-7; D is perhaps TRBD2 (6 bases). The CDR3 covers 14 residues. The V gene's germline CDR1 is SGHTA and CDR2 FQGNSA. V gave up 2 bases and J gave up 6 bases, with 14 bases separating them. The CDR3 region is CASSLSTRFFEQYF. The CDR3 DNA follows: TGTGCCAGCAGCTTATCGACTAGATTTTTCGAGCAGTACTTC.

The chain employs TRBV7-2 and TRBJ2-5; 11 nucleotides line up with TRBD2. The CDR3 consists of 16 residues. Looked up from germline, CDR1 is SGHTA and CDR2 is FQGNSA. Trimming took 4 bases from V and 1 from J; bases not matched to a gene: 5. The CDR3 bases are TGTGCCAGCAGCTCGCACCTAGCGGGAGGCCAAGAGACCCAGTACTTC. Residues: CASSSHLAGGQETQYF.

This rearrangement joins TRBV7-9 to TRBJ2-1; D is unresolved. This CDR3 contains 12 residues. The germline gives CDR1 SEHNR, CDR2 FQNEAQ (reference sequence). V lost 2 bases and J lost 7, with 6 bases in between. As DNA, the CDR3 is TGTGCCAGCAGCTTACGGATTAATGAGCAGTTCTTC. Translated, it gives CASSLRINEQFF.

The CDR3 loop reads CASSPVGRYTGELFF. The CDR3 DNA reads as TGTGCCAGCAGCCCAGTCGGTCGTTACACCGGGGAGCTGTTTTTT. The chain uses TRBV9 and TRBJ2-2; no reliable D call. The germline V and J ends were trimmed by 4 bases and 3 bases, with 13 bases remaining between them. The germline CDR1 and CDR2 sequences are SGDLS and YYNGEE. The CDR3 runs 15 residues.

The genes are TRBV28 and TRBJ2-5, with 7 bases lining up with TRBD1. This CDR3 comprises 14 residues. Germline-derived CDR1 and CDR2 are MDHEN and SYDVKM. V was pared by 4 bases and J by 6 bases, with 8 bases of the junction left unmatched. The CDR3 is CASSSTGFGKTQYF. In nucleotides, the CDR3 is TGTGCCAGCAGTTCGACAGGGTTCGGTAAGACCCAGTACTTC.

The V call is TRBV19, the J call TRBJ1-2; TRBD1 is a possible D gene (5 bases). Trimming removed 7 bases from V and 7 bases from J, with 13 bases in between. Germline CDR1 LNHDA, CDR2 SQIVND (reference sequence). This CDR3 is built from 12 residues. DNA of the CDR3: TGTGCCAGTAAACAGGAGTCGGGTGGCTACACCTTC. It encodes CASKQESGGYTF.

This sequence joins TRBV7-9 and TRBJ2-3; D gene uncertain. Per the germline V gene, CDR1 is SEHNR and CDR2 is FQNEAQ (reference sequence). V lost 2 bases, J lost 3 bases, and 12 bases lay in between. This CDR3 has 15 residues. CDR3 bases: TGTGCCAGCAGCTTATACTGTCAGCTTACAGATACGCAGTATTTT. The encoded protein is CASSLYCQLTDTQYF. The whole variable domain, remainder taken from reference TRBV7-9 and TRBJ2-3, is DTGVSQNPRHKITKRGQNVTFRCDPISEHNRLYWYRQTLGQGPEFLTYFQNEAQLEKSRLLSDRFSAERPKGSFSTLEIQRTEQGDSAMYLCASSLYCQLTDTQYFGPGTRLTVL.

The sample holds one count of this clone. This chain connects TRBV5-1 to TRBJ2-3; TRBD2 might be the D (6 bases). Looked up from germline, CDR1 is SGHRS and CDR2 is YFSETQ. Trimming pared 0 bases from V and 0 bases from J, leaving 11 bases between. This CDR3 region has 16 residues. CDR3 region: CASSLGEAASTDTQYF. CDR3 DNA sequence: TGCGCCAGCAGCTTGGGGGAGGCGGCTAGCACAGATACGCAGTATTTT.

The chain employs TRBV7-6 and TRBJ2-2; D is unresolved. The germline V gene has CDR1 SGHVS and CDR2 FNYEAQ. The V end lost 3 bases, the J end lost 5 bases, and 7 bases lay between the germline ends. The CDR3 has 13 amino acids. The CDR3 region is CASSFSRTGELFF. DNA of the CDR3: TGTGCCAGCAGCTTCTCCCGTACCGGGGAGCTGTTTTTT.

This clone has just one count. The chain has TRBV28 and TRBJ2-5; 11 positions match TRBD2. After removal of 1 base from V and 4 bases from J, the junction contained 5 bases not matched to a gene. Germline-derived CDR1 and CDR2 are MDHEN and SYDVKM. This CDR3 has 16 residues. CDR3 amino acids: CASSLYVAGGPETQYF. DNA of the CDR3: TGTGCCAGCAGTTTATATGTAGCGGGAGGGCCAGAGACCCAGTACTTC.

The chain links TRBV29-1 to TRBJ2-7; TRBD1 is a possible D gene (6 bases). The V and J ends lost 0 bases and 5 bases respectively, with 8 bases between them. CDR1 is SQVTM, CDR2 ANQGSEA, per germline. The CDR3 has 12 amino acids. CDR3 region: CSVEDRGHEQYF. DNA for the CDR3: TGCAGCGTTGAAGACAGGGGCCACGAGCAGTACTTC.

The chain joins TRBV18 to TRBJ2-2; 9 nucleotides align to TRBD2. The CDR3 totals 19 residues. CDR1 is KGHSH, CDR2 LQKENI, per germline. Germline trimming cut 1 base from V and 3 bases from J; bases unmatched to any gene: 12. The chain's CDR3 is CASSPLRFSGSMDTGELFF. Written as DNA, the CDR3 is TGTGCCAGCTCACCACTCAGGTTTAGCGGGAGTATGGACACCGGGGAGCTGTTTTTT. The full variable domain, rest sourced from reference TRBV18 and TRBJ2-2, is NAGVMQNPRHLVRRRGQEARLRCSPMKGHSHVYWYRQLPEEGLKFMVYLQKENIIDESGMPKERFSAEFPKEGPSILRIQQVVRGDSAAYFCASSPLRFSGSMDTGELFFGEGSRLTVL.

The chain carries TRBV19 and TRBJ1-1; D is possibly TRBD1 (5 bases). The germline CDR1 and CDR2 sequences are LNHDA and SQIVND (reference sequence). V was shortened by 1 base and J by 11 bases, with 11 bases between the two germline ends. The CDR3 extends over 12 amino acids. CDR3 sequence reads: CASSIGEGTAFF. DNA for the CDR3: TGTGCCAGTAGTATAGGGGAGGGGACGGCTTTCTTT.

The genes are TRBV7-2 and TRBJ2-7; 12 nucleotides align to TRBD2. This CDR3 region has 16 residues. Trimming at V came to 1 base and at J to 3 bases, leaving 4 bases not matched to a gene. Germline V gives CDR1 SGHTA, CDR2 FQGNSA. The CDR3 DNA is TGTGCCAGCAGCTTAGAGCCTAGCGGGAGGGGCTACGAGCAGTACTTC. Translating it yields CASSLEPSGRGYEQYF.

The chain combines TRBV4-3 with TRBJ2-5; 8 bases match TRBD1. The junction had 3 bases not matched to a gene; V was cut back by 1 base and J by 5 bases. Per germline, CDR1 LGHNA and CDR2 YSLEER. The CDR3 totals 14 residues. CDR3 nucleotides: TGCGCCAGCAGCCAAGGACAGGGGTCGGAGACCCAGTACTTC. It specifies CASSQGQGSETQYF.

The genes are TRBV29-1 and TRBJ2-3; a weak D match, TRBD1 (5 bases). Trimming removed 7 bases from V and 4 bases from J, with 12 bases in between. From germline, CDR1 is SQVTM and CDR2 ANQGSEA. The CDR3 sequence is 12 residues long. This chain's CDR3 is CSDVRAADTQYF. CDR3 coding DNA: TGCAGCGATGTCAGGGCAGCAGATACGCAGTATTTT.

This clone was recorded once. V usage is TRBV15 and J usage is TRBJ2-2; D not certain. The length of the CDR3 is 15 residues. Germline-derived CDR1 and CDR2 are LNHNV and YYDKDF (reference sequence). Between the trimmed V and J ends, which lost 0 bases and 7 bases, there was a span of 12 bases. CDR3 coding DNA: TGTGCCACCAGCAGAGATCTGGGGATCGACGGGGAGCTGTTTTTT. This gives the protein CATSRDLGIDGELFF.

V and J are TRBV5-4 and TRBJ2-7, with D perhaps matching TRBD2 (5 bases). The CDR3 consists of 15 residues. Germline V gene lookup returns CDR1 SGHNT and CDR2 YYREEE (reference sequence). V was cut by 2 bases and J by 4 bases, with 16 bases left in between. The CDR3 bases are TGTGCCAGCAGCTTATCCGGGGTTGGGGTGTACGAGCAGTACTTC. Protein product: CASSLSGVGVYEQYF.

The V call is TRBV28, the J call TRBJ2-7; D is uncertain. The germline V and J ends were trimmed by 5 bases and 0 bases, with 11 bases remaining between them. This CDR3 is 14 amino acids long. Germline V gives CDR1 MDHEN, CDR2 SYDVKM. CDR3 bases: TGTGCCAGCAGTCCCATCCGAGACTCCTACGAGCAGTACTTC. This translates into CASSPIRDSYEQYF.

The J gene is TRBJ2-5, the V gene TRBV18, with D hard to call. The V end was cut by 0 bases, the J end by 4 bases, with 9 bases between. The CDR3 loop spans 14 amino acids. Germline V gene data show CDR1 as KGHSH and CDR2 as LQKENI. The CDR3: CASSPPTLTETQYF. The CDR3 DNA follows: TGTGCCAGCTCACCACCGACCTTAACAGAGACCCAGTACTTC.